The 28 T cell receptor beta chains below were found in one sample sequenced in a study of CD8 T cells in Susac syndrome. When the RNA was reverse transcribed, random hexamers were used with an input of roughly 0.45 to 1 ug. A single record per CDR3 protein comes from TCRdb applying MiXCR to the immunoSEQ multiplex PCR reads. The data contain around 45,000 distinct CDR3 sequences, 80% to 95% of them singletons. Sequenced sample: CD8+ T cells from PBMCs. The receptors originated from a human donor in good health.

This sequence joins TRBV3-1 and TRBJ2-1; TRBD2 matches 9 bases. Germline trimming cut 6 bases from V and 9 bases from J; bases unmatched to any gene: 3. CDR1 is LGHDT, CDR2 YNNKEL, per germline (reference sequence). This CDR3 comprises 12 residues. The CDR3 is CASSRTSVEQFF. The CDR3 DNA sequence: TGTGCCAGCAGTCGGACTAGCGTTGAGCAGTTCTTC.

CDR3 amino acids: CASSFGGYTEAFF. DNA for the CDR3: TGTGCCAGCAGCTTCGGGGGTTACACTGAAGCTTTCTTT. The rearrangement joins TRBV5-6 to TRBJ1-1; a possible D gene is TRBD1 (5 bases). Trimming left V 2 bases short and J 3 bases short, with 8 bases between. Germline CDR1 is SGHDT and CDR2 is YYEEEE. The CDR3 sequence is 13 residues long. The full variable domain, in which reference TRBV5-6 and TRBJ1-1 provide the parts outside the CDR3, is DAGVTQSPTHLIKTRGQQVTLRCSPKSGHDTVSWYQQALGQGPQFIFQYYEEEERQRGNFPDRFSGHQFPNYSSELNVNALLLGDSALYLCASSFGGYTEAFFGQGTRLTVV.

The chain joins TRBV19 to TRBJ1-1; D is unresolved. The V and J ends lost 4 bases and 0 bases respectively, with 6 bases between them. The CDR3 loop spans 13 amino acids. The V gene's germline CDR1 is LNHDA and CDR2 SQIVND (reference sequence). The CDR3 reads CASSRAMNTEAFF. DNA for the CDR3: TGTGCCAGTAGTAGGGCAATGAACACTGAAGCTTTCTTT. Full variable domain (missing parts from reference TRBV19 and TRBJ1-1): DGGITQSPKYLFRKEGQNVTLSCEQNLNHDAMYWYRQDPGQGLRLIYYSQIVNDFQKGDIAEGYSVSREKKESFPLTVTSAQKNPTAFYLCASSRAMNTEAFFGQGTRLTVV.

The V and J genes are TRBV4-1 and TRBJ2-1; 10 bases match TRBD1. The CDR3 is 16 residues long. J lost 3 bases, V lost 2 bases, and 4 bases had no gene match. The germline CDR1 and CDR2 sequences are MGHRA and YSYEKL. This CDR3 is CASSQRGQGFYNEQFF. DNA of the CDR3: TGCGCCAGCAGCCAAAGGGGACAGGGGTTCTACAATGAGCAGTTCTTC.

This chain uses TRBV5-1 with TRBJ2-7, with no clear D. Germline-derived CDR1 and CDR2 are SGHRS and YFSETQ. V dropped 3 bases and J dropped 1 base, with 8 bases sitting between them. The CDR3 is 13 residues long. CDR3 sequence: CASSSPPSYEQYF. DNA of the CDR3: TGCGCCAGCAGCTCCCCCCCTTCCTACGAGCAGTACTTC.

This clonotype was seen just once. The chain is built from TRBV6-2 or TRBV6-3 and TRBJ2-5, with no clear D. CDR3 size: 11 residues. Trimming shortened V by 5 bases and J by 5 bases, and 6 bases separated the two germline ends. Germline lookup yields CDR1 MNHEY and CDR2 SVGEGT. The CDR3 spells CASSTTETQYF. The CDR3 nucleotides read TGTGCCAGCAGTACAACGGAGACCCAGTACTTC.

This sequence joins TRBV29-1 and TRBJ2-1; D not resolved. Between the trimmed V and J ends, which lost 3 bases and 8 bases, there was a span of 11 bases. Germline CDR1 and CDR2: SQVTM and ANQGSEA. The CDR3 extends over 12 amino acids. CDR3 sequence: CSVEALGDEQFF. CDR3 DNA: TGCAGCGTTGAGGCCCTTGGGGATGAGCAGTTCTTC.

The V and J genes are TRBV6-5 and TRBJ1-1; D unresolved. The CDR3 runs to 14 residues. Germline-derived CDR1 and CDR2 are MNHEY and SVGAGI. The V end lost 0 bases, the J end lost 1 base, and 6 bases lay between the germline ends. The CDR3 sequence is CASSYSFRNTEAFF. The CDR3 DNA reads TGTGCCAGCAGTTACTCATTCCGGAACACTGAAGCTTTCTTT.

The sample holds one count of this clonotype. Germline is not matched at one junction end, which may reflect a read error. The CDR3 loop reads CIINSSENTIYF. The CDR3 nucleotides read TGCATCATTAATTCCTCTGAAAACACCATATATTTT. J is TRBJ1-3 and V is TRBV29-1; D is undetermined. Germline values: CDR1 SQVTM, CDR2 ANQGSEA. The CDR3 is made up of 12 amino acids.

V is TRBV13 and J is TRBJ2-7, with TRBD2 matching 7 bases. J gave up 2 bases and V 0 bases, and 7 bases lay outside the gene matches. Germline V gives CDR1 PRHDT, CDR2 FYEKMQ (reference sequence). The CDR3 is 16 amino acids. The CDR3 loop reads CASSLGRAGDTYEQYF. CDR3 nucleotide sequence: TGTGCCAGCAGCTTAGGCCGGGCGGGAGATACCTACGAGCAGTACTTC.

The V call is TRBV6-2 or TRBV6-3, the J call TRBJ1-5; D is possibly TRBD1 (5 bases). CDR1 MNHEY and CDR2 SVGEGT come from the germline V gene. The CDR3 loop spans 13 amino acids. V dropped 7 bases and J dropped 6 bases, with 13 bases sitting between them. In nucleotides, the CDR3 is TGTGCCAGCAAGGGTAAAGGGGTTCAGCCCCAGCATTTT. This translates into CASKGKGVQPQHF.

This sequence joins TRBV11-2 and TRBJ2-5, with 9 nucleotides matching TRBD2. CDR3 length: 14 amino acids. CDR1 is SGHAT and CDR2 is FQNNGV in the germline V gene. The V gene end was trimmed by 3 bases and the J gene end by 5 bases; junction bases not matched to a gene: 4. DNA for the CDR3: TGTGCCAGCAGCTTGAACGCGGGAGGGGAGACCCAGTACTTC. It codes for CASSLNAGGETQYF.

The chain recombines TRBV5-4 with TRBJ2-1; 14 positions agree with TRBD2. CDR1 and CDR2 (germline): SGHNT, YYREEE (reference sequence). This CDR3 region has 16 residues. V lost 2 bases and J lost 5; bases outside the gene matches: 3. The chain's CDR3 is CASSFRTSGRHNEQFF. CDR3 coding DNA: TGTGCCAGCAGCTTTAGGACTAGCGGGAGGCACAATGAGCAGTTCTTC.

The genes are TRBV6-2 or TRBV6-3 and TRBJ1-1; 9 bases line up with TRBD1. Germline-derived CDR1 and CDR2 are MNHEY and SVGEGT. J gave up 0 bases and V 4 bases, and 0 bases lay outside the gene matches. The CDR3 is made up of 14 amino acids. This chain's CDR3 is CASSWDRVNTEAFF. CDR3 coding DNA: TGTGCCAGCAGTTGGGACAGGGTGAACACTGAAGCTTTCTTT.

The V call is TRBV3-1, the J call TRBJ2-3; no reliable D call. Germline CDR1 LGHDT, CDR2 YNNKEL (reference sequence). V was shortened by 0 bases and J by 4 bases, with 5 bases between the two germline ends. The CDR3 has 13 residues. The CDR3 DNA is TGTGCCAGCAGCCAAGATCGACCAGATACGCAGTATTTT. Amino acid sequence: CASSQDRPDTQYF.

This clonotype was seen just once. The chain is built from TRBV7-9 and TRBJ2-7, with TRBD2 identical over 7 bases. There are 17 residues in the CDR3. Germline V gene sequence: CDR1 SEHNR, CDR2 FQNEAQ (reference sequence). The V segment lost 5 bases and the J segment 2 bases; nucleotides outside the gene matches: 15. CDR3 sequence: CASSPRGGRSFTYEQYF. DNA of the CDR3: TGTGCCAGCAGCCCCCGCGGGGGTAGGTCTTTTACCTACGAGCAGTACTTC.

The chain joins TRBV27 to TRBJ1-1; no clear D gene. Trimming pared 5 bases from V and 1 base from J, leaving 8 bases between. The CDR3 consists of 13 residues. CDR1 MNHEY and CDR2 SMNVEV come from the germline V gene (reference sequence). The CDR3 spells CASSELWNTEAFF. The DNA of the CDR3 is TGTGCCAGCAGTGAGCTTTGGAACACTGAAGCTTTCTTT.

Comments on this clonotype: Germline is not matched at one junction end, which may reflect a read error. The chain is built from TRBV19 and TRBJ2-7; D might be TRBD1 or TRBD2, each matching 5 bases. Germline values: CDR1 LNHDA, CDR2 SQIVND (reference sequence). CDR3 length: 15 amino acids. The CDR3 here is CASSSAEGTSHEQYF. The CDR3 nucleotides are TGTGCCAGTAGTTCAGCTGAGGGGACCTCCCACGAGCAGTACTTC.

V usage is TRBV4-1 and J usage is TRBJ2-2; D is undetermined. The CDR3 is 19 residues long. CDR1 is MGHRA, CDR2 YSYEKL, per germline. Between the trimmed V and J ends, which lost 0 bases and 1 base, there was a span of 18 bases. The CDR3 loop is CASSQEEVTLVGNTGELFF. As DNA, the CDR3 is TGCGCCAGCAGCCAAGAAGAAGTTACTCTTGTTGGGAACACCGGGGAGCTGTTTTTT.

The rearrangement joins TRBV2 to TRBJ1-2; D may be TRBD1 (5 bases). V lost 0 bases and J lost 2, with 13 bases in between. CDR1 and CDR2 from the germline V gene are SNHLY and FYNNEI. CDR3 size: 16 residues. This chain's CDR3 is CASSEALGESNYGYTF. The CDR3, as DNA: TGTGCCAGCAGTGAAGCGCTGGGGGAATCGAACTATGGCTACACCTTC.

This chain's CDR3 is CASSGVLRAANTGELFF. The CDR3 DNA reads TGTGCCAGCAGCGGGGTCTTACGCGCAGCGAACACCGGGGAGCTGTTTTTT. The rearrangement uses TRBV7-9 and TRBJ2-2; the D is unclear. Looked up from germline, CDR1 is SEHNR and CDR2 is FQNEAQ (reference sequence). The CDR3 extends over 17 amino acids. V was clipped by 5 bases and J by 0 bases, with 16 bases between them.

The chain couples TRBV7-2 to TRBJ2-3; the D is unclear. This CDR3 has 15 residues. CDR1 is SGHTA and CDR2 is FQGNSA in the germline V gene. Trimming took off 2 bases at V and 2 bases at J, with 11 bases between the two ends. The CDR3 sequence is CASSLTRSPTDTQYF. As DNA, the CDR3 is TGTGCCAGCAGCTTAACACGGTCTCCCACAGATACGCAGTATTTT. Variable domain in full (rest from reference TRBV7-2 and TRBJ2-3): GAGVSQSPSNKVTEKGKDVELRCDPISGHTALYWYRQSLGQGLEFLIYFQGNSAPDKSGLPSDRFSAERTGGSVSTLTIQRTQQEDSAVYLCASSLTRSPTDTQYFGPGTRLTVL.

The CDR3 coding sequence is TGCGCCAGCAGTGAGGCCAGGGATACTGAAGCTTTCTTT. Protein sequence: CASSEARDTEAFF. The chain carries TRBV10-1 and TRBJ1-1; maybe TRBD1 (5 bases). The germline V gene has CDR1 WNHNN and CDR2 SYGVQD (reference sequence). V was pared by 2 bases and J by 5 bases, with 9 bases between. This CDR3 has 13 residues.

The chain combines TRBV9 with TRBJ2-5, with 16 positions matching TRBD2. CDR1 and CDR2 from the germline V gene are SGDLS and YYNGEE. CDR3 length: 18 amino acids. Losses at the gene ends were 3 bases for V and 5 bases for J; bases not matched to a gene: 10. The CDR3: CASSEIPGLAGGLETQYF. The DNA of the CDR3 is TGTGCCAGCAGCGAGATTCCGGGACTAGCGGGAGGGCTGGAGACCCAGTACTTC.

This clonotype appeared a few times. The chain couples TRBV4-3 to TRBJ2-7; tentative D call: TRBD1 (5 bases). The V end lost 0 bases, the J end lost 0 bases, and 12 bases lay between the germline ends. The CDR3 sequence is 16 residues long. Germline CDR1 is LGHNA and CDR2 is YSLEER. CDR3 residues: CASSQDSTDSSYEQYF. CDR3 in DNA: TGCGCCAGCAGCCAAGACTCTACTGACAGCTCCTACGAGCAGTACTTC.

The J gene is TRBJ1-3, the V gene TRBV7-9, with TRBD1 matching over 7 bases. The J segment lost 4 bases and the V segment lost 3 bases, leaving 9 bases of the junction unmatched. This CDR3 has 16 residues. Per germline, CDR1 SEHNR and CDR2 FQNEAQ (reference sequence). The CDR3 reads CASSLTGMVDGNTIYF. The CDR3 DNA reads TGTGCCAGCAGCTTGACAGGGATGGTGGACGGAAACACCATATATTTT.

CDR3 residues: CASSQDIRYEQYF. CDR3 nucleotide sequence: TGCGCCAGCAGCCAAGATATCCGCTACGAGCAGTACTTC. The gene calls are TRBV4-3 and TRBJ2-7; D unclear. The CDR3 is 13 amino acids. The germline V gene encodes CDR1 LGHNA and CDR2 YSLEER. With 0 bases removed from V and 3 bases from J, the gap between germline ends came to 6 bases.

This clonotype was seen only a few times. This chain links TRBV7-8 with TRBJ2-7; 13 nucleotides agree with TRBD2. Germline-derived CDR1 and CDR2 are SGHVS and FQNEAQ. The CDR3 sequence is 16 residues long. Trimming at V came to 6 bases and at J to 2 bases, leaving 7 bases not matched to a gene. CDR3 loop: CASSPLGLAGAYEQYF. DNA for the CDR3: TGTGCCAGCAGTCCTCTTGGACTAGCGGGAGCCTACGAGCAGTACTTC.